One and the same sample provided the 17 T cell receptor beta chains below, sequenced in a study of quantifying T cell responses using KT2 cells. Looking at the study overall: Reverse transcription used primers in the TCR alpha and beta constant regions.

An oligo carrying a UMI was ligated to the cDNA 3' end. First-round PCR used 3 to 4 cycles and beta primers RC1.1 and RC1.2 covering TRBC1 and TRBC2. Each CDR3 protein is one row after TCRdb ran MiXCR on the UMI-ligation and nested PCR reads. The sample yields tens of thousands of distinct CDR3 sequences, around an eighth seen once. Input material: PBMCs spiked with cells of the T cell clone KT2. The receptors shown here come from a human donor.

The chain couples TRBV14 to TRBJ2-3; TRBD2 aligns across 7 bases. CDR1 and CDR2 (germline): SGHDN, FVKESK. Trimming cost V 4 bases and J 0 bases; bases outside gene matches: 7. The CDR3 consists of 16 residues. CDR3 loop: CASSPGWTRSTDTQYF. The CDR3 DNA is TGTGCCAGCAGCCCAGGGTGGACTAGAAGCACAGATACGCAGTATTTT. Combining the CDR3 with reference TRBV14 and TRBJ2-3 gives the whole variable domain EAGVTQFPSHSVIEKGQTVTLRCDPISGHDNLYWYRRVMGKEIKFLLHFVKESKQDESGMPNNRFLAERTGGTYSTLKVQPAELEDSGVYFCASSPGWTRSTDTQYFGPGTRLTVL.

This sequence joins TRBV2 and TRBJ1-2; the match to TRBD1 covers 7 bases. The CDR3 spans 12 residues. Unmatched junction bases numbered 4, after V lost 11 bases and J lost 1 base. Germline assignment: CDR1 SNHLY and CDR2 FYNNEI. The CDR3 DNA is TGTGCCTACCACAGGGGTAACTATGGCTACACCTTC. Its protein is CAYHRGNYGYTF.

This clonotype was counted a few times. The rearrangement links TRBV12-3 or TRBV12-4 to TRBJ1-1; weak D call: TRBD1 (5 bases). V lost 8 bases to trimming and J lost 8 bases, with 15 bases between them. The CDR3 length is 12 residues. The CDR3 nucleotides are TGTGCCAGCGCATGGGGGGGGAGAGAAGCTTTCTTT. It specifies CASAWGGREAFF.

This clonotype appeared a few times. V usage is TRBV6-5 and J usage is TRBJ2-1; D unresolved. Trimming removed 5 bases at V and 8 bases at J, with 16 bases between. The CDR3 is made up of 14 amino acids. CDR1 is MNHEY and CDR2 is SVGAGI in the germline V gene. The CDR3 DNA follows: TGTGCCAGCAGTGTGGCGGACCCCTTGCATGAGCAGTTCTTC. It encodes CASSVADPLHEQFF.

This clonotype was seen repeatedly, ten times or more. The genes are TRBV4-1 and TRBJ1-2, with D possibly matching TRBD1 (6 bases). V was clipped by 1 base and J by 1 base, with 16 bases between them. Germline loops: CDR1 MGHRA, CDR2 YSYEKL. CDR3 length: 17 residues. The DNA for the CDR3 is TGCGCCAGCAGCCAAGGGGGGAACAGGGATATTAACTATGGCTACACCTTC. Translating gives CASSQGGNRDINYGYTF.

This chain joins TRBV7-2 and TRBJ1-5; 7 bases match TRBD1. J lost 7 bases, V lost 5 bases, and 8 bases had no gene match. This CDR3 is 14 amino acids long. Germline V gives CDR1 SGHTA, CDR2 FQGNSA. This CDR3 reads CASSVRQGTQPQHF. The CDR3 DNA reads TGTGCCAGCAGCGTAAGACAGGGCACCCAGCCCCAGCATTTT.

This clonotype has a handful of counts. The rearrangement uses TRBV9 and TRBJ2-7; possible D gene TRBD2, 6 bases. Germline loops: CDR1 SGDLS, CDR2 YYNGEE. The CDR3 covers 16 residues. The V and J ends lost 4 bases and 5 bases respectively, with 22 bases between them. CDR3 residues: CASSTPKEGRIHEQYF. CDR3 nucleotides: TGTGCCAGCAGCACCCCCAAGGAGGGACGTATCCACGAGCAGTACTTC.

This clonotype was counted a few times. The CDR3 DNA reads TGTGCCAGCAGCTTAGAGGCAGGGCCCTTTTCCCAGCATTTT. This sequence encodes CASSLEAGPFSQHF. The J gene is TRBJ1-5, the V gene TRBV7-2; tentative D call: TRBD1 (5 bases). The CDR3 is 14 amino acids. Germline assignment: CDR1 SGHTA and CDR2 FQGNSA. V shed 1 base and J shed 11 bases, with 15 bases lying between them.

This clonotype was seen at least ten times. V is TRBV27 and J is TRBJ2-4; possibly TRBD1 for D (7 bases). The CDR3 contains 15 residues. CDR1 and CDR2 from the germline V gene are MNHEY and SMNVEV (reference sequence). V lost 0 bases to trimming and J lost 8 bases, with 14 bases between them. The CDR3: CASSLSGGGLYIQYF. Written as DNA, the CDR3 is TGTGCCAGCAGTTTATCCGGAGGGGGCCTATACATTCAGTACTTC.

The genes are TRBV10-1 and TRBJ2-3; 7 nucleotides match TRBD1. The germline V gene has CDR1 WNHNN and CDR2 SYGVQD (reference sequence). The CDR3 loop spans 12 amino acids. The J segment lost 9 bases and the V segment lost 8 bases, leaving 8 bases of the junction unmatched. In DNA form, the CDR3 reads TGCGCCAGCTCCCCCCGGACAGGAACGCAGTATTTT. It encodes CASSPRTGTQYF.

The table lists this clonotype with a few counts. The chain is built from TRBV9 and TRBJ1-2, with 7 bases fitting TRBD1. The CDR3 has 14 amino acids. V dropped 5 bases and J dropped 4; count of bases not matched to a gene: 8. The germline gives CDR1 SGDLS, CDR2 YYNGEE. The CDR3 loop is CASRRQGASYGYTF. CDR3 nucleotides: TGTGCCAGCAGGAGACAGGGAGCGAGCTATGGCTACACCTTC.

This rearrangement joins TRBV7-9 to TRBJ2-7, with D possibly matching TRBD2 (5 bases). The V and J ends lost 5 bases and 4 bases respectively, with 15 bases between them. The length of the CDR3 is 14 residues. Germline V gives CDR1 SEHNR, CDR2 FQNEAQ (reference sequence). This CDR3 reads CASSPPAGQYEQYF. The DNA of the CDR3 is TGTGCCAGCAGCCCACCGGCGGGCCAATACGAGCAGTACTTC.

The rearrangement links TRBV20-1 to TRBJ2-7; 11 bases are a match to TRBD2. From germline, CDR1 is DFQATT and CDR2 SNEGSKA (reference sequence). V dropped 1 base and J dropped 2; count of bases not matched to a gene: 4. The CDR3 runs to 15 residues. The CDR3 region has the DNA TGCAGTGCTAGAGGTCCTAGCGGGAGGACCTACGAGCAGTACTTC. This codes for CSARGPSGRTYEQYF.

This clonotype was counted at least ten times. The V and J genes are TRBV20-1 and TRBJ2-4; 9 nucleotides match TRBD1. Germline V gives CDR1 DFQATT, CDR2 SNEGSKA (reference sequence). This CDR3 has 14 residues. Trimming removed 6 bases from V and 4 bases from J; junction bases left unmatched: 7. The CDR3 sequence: CSAQDRGGKNIQYF. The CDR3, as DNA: TGCAGTGCACAGGACAGGGGAGGAAAAAACATTCAGTACTTC.

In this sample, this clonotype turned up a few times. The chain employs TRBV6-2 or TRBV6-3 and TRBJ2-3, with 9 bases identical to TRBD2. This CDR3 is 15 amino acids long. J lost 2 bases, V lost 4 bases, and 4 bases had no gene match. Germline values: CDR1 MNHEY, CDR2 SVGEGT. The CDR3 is CASSFAGGFTDTQYF. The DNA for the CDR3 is TGTGCCAGCAGTTTTGCGGGAGGGTTCACAGATACGCAGTATTTT.

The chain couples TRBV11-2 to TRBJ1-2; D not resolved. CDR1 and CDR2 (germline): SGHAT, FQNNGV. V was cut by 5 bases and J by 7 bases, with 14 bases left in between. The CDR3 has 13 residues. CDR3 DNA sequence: TGTGCCAGCAGCCCGGAACGGGCAGTTGGCTACACCTTC. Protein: CASSPERAVGYTF.

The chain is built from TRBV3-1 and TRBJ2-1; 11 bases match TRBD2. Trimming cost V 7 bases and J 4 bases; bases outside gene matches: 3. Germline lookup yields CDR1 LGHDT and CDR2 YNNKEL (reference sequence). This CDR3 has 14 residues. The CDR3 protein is CASNPSGRYNEQFF. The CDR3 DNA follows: TGTGCCAGCAACCCTAGCGGGAGGTACAATGAGCAGTTCTTC.